The clone carrying this T cell receptor beta chain was counted only a few times. This sample was included in a study of blood T cell repertoires in COVID-19. About the study: T cells, B-cell-depleted T cells, or PBMCs supplied cDNA or gDNA.

TCRdb's copy holds only in-frame clones and misses some; the assay was immunoSEQ multiplex PCR. The data show over 600,000 clones, with about 87% seen just once and roughly 0.25% held by the top ten. Trimming removed 3 bases from V and 0 bases from J, with 6 bases in between. The V gene's germline CDR1 is LNHDA and CDR2 SQIVND (reference sequence). CDR3 length: 14 amino acids. This clonotype was obtained from a woman between 18 and 30 years old with acute or convalescent COVID-19. The chain uses TRBV19 and TRBJ1-3; D unresolved. Sequencing was performed on peripheral blood. The CDR3 sequence is CASSMSLSGNTIYF. The CDR3, as DNA: TGTGCCAGTAGTATGAGCCTCTCTGGAAACACCATATATTTT.